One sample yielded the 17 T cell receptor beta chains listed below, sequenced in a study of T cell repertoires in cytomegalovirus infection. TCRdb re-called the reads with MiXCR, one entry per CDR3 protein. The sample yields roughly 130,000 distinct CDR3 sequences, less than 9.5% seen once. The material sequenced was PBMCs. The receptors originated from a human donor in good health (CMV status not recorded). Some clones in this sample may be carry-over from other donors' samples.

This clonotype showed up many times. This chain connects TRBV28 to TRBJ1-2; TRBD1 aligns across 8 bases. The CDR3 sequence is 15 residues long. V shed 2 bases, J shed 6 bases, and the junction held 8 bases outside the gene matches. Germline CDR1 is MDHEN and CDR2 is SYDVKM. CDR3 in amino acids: CASSLPTDRENGYTF. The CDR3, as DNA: TGTGCCAGCAGTTTACCGACGGACAGGGAAAATGGCTACACCTTC.

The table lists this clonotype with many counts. CDR3 DNA: TGTGCCAGCAGCTTAGCGGCGGCTTTCTGGGAGCAGTACTTC. It encodes CASSLAAAFWEQYF. The V gene is TRBV7-2, the J gene TRBJ2-7; no clear D. The CDR3 is 14 residues long. Trimming pared 0 bases from V and 7 bases from J, leaving 13 bases between. Germline CDR1 SGHTA, CDR2 FQGNSA. The full variable domain, in which reference TRBV7-2 and TRBJ2-7 provide the parts outside the CDR3, is GAGVSQSPSNKVTEKGKDVELRCDPISGHTALYWYRQSLGQGLEFLIYFQGNSAPDKSGLPSDRFSAERTGGSVSTLTIQRTQQEDSAVYLCASSLAAAFWEQYFGPGTRLTVT.

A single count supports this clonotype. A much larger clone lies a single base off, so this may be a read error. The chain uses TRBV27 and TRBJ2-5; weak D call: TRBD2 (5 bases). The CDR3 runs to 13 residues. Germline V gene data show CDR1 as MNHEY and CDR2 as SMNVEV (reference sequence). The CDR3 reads CASSLAAEETQDF. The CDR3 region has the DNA TGTGCCAGCAGTTTGGCAGCGGAAGAGACCCAGGACTTC.

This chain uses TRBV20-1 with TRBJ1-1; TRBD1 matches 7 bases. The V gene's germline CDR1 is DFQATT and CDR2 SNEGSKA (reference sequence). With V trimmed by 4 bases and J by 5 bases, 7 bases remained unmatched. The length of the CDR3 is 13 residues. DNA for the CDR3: TGCAGTGCTATAAGGACAGGACCGACTGAAGCTTTCTTT. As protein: CSAIRTGPTEAFF.

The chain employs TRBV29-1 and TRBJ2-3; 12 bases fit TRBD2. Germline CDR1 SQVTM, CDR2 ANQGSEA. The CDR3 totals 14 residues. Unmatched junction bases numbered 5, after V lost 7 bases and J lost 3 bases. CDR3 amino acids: CSAGLAGRTDTQYF. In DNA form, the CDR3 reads TGCAGCGCCGGACTAGCGGGGAGGACAGATACGCAGTATTTT.

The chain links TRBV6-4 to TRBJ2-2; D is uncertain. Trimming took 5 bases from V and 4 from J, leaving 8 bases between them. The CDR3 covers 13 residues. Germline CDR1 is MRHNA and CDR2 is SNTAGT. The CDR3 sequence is CASSPSRTGELFF. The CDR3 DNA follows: TGTGCCAGCAGTCCGAGCCGCACCGGGGAGCTGTTTTTT.

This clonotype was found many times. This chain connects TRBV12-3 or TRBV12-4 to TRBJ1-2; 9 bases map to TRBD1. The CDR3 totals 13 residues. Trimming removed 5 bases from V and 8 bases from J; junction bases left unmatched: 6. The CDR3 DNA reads TGTGCCAGCAGTCCCTGGGACAGGGACGGCTACACCTTC. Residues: CASSPWDRDGYTF.

The CDR3 spells CSARGGSLSYEQYF. The CDR3 region has the DNA TGCAGTGCTAGAGGAGGCAGCCTCTCCTACGAGCAGTACTTC. The chain couples TRBV20-1 to TRBJ2-7; no firm D call. Per germline, CDR1 DFQATT and CDR2 SNEGSKA (reference sequence). The CDR3 is made up of 14 amino acids. V was shortened by 1 base and J by 0 bases, with 10 bases between the two germline ends.

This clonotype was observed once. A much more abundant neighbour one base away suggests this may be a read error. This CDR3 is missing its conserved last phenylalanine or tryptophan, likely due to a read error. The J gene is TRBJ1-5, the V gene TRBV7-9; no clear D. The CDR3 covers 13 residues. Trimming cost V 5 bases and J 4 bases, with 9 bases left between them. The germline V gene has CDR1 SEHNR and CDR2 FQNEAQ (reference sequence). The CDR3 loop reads CASSATVNQPQHC. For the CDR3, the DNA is TGTGCCAGCAGCGCCACAGTGAATCAGCCCCAGCATTGT.

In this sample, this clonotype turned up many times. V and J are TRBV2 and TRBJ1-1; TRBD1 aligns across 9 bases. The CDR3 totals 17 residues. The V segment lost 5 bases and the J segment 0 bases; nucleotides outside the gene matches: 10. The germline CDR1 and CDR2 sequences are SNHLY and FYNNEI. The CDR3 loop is CASSLSPGTGMNTEAFF. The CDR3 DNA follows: TGTGCCAGCAGTCTCAGTCCCGGGACAGGGATGAACACTGAAGCTTTCTTT.

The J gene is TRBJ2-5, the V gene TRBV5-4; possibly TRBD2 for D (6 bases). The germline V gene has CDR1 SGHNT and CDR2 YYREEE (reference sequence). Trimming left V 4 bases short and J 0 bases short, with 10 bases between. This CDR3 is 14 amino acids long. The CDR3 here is CASSQGLDQETQYF. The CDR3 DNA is TGTGCCAGCAGCCAGGGACTGGACCAAGAGACCCAGTACTTC.

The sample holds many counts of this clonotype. The CDR3, as DNA: TGTGCCAGTAGTCCCCAGACCCCGAACGGGGAGCTGTTTTTT. Protein product: CASSPQTPNGELFF. V and J are TRBV19 and TRBJ2-2; D gene ambiguous. CDR1 and CDR2 from the germline V gene are LNHDA and SQIVND (reference sequence). Trimming removed 5 bases at V and 7 bases at J, with 14 bases between. CDR3 size: 14 residues.

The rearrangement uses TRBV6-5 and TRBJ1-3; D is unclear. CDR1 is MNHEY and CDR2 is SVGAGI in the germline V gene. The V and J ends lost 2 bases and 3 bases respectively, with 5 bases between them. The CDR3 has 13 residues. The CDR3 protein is CASSYRDGNTIYF. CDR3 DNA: TGTGCCAGCAGTTACCGAGATGGAAACACCATATATTTT.

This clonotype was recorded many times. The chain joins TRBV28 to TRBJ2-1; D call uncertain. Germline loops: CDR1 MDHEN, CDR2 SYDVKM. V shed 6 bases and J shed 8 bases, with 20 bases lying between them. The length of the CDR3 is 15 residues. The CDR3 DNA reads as TGTGCCAGCAGGCCTAGTGGGCAGTTTGGCGATGAGCAGTTCTTC. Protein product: CASRPSGQFGDEQFF.

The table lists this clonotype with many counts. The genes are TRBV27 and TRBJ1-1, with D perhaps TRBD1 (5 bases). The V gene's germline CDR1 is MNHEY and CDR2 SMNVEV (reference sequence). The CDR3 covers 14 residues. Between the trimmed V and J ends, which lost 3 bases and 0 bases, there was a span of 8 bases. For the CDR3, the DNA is TGTGCCAGCAGTTTCAGGGTGATGAACACTGAAGCTTTCTTT. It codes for CASSFRVMNTEAFF.

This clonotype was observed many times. CDR3 amino acids: CASSSAGGTGELFF. The CDR3, as DNA: TGTGCCAGCAGTTCCGCAGGAGGCACCGGGGAGCTGTTTTTT. V is TRBV27 and J is TRBJ2-2; possibly TRBD2 for D (5 bases). The CDR3 contains 14 residues. CDR1 and CDR2 from the germline V gene are MNHEY and SMNVEV (reference sequence). Trimming removed 4 bases at V and 4 bases at J, with 10 bases between.

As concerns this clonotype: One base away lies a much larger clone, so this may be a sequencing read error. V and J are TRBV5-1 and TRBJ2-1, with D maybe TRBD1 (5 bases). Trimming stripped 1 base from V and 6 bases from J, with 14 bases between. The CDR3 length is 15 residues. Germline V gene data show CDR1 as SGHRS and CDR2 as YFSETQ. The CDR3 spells CASSLQCGAANEQFF. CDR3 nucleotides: TGCGCCAGCAGCTTGCAATGTGGGGCCGCCAATGAGCAGTTCTTC.